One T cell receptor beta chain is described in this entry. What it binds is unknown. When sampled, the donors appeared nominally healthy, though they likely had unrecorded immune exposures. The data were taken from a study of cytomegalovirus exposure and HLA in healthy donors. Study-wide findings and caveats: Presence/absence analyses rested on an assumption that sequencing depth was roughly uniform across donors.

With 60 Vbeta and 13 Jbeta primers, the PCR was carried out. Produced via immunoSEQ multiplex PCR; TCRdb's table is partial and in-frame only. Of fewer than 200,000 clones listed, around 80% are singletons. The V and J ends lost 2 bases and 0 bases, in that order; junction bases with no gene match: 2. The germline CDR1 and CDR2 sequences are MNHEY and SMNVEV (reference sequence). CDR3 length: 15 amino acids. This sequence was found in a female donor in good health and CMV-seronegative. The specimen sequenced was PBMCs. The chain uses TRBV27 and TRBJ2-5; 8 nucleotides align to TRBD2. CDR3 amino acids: CASSLSGSNQETQYF. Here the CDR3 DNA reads TGTGCCAGCAGTTTAAGCGGGAGTAACCAAGAGACCCAGTACTTC.